Each of the 20 T cell receptor beta chains below was sequenced from the same sample in a study of cytomegalovirus exposure and HLA in healthy donors. Sequenced by immunoSEQ multiplex PCR; TCRdb stores in-frame clones only, minus some. The data hold 150,000 to 200,000 clones, with 86% observed a single time. Sequences were obtained from PBMCs. Source of these receptors: a man in his late teens or twenties in good health and CMV-seropositive.

DNA for the CDR3: TGTGCCAGCAGCGTAGTTGGAGGGGGGGCTCCAGAGACCCAGTACTTC. Its protein is CASSVVGGGAPETQYF. The chain carries TRBV9 and TRBJ2-5; D possibly corresponds to TRBD2 (7 bases). V lost 0 bases to trimming and J lost 4 bases, with 16 bases between them. The CDR3 is 16 amino acids. Germline V gene lookup returns CDR1 SGDLS and CDR2 YYNGEE.

About this clone: The junction differs from germline at one of its ends, possibly a read error. The rearrangement joins TRBV30 to TRBJ2-1, with D perhaps matching TRBD2 (5 bases). Germline CDR1 and CDR2: GTSNPN and SVGIG (reference sequence). The CDR3 length is 11 residues. In DNA, the CDR3 is TGTGCCTGGAGTCTTGTTTCTGGACTCCTCTTC. Amino acids: CAWSLVSGLLF.

The rearrangement joins TRBV4-3 to TRBJ1-2, with D possibly being TRBD1 (5 bases). This CDR3 contains 13 residues. V lost 3 bases and J lost 3, with 8 bases in between. The V gene's germline CDR1 is LGHNA and CDR2 YSLEER. This chain's CDR3 is CASSHSGYYGYTF. The CDR3 DNA is TGCGCCAGCAGCCATTCAGGGTACTATGGCTACACCTTC.

The V call is TRBV7-2, the J call TRBJ1-1; D is unresolved. The germline CDR1 and CDR2 sequences are SGHTA and FQGNSA. The CDR3 has 12 amino acids. V was clipped by 2 bases and J by 14 bases, with 15 bases between them. This CDR3 reads CASSLSGEGRFF. The CDR3 nucleotides are TGTGCCAGCAGCTTAAGTGGGGAGGGAAGGTTCTTT.

This clone was detected a few times. J is TRBJ2-7 and V is TRBV6-5, with TRBD1 matching over 8 bases. This CDR3 is built from 15 residues. V shed 2 bases and J 3 bases; nucleotides not matched to a gene: 6. The germline V gene has CDR1 MNHEY and CDR2 SVGAGI. DNA for the CDR3: TGTGCCAGCAGTTACCAGGACAGGGTAGGCTACGAGCAGTACTTC. Its translation is CASSYQDRVGYEQYF.

V usage is TRBV6-5 and J usage is TRBJ1-2; a possible D gene is TRBD1 (5 bases). This CDR3 spans 14 amino acids. Trimming took off 2 bases at V and 7 bases at J, with 14 bases between the two ends. Germline lookup yields CDR1 MNHEY and CDR2 SVGAGI. The CDR3 nucleotides are TGTGCCAGCAGTTACCCGGGACTTATTGGTGGCTACACCTTC. This codes for CASSYPGLIGGYTF.

With respect to this clone: A read error may produce the germline difference seen at one junction end. In DNA form, the CDR3 reads TGTGCCAGCAGCGAAGGACAGGCCCAAAACGAGCAGTACTTC. Its protein is CASSEGQAQNEQYF. The chain carries TRBV6-1 and TRBJ2-7; 7 nucleotides line up with TRBD1. The CDR3 length is 14 residues. The germline V gene has CDR1 MNHNS and CDR2 SASEGT.

The chain links TRBV5-1 to TRBJ1-6; 8 nucleotides line up with TRBD1. Germline CDR1 SGHRS, CDR2 YFSETQ. Trimming took 0 bases from V and 5 from J; bases not matched to a gene: 4. The CDR3 length is 16 residues. DNA for the CDR3: TGCGCCAGCAGCTTGGTATCAGGGGGCCATAATTCACCCCTCCACTTT. Its protein is CASSLVSGGHNSPLHF.

The rearrangement uses TRBV7-6 and TRBJ2-3, with D possibly being TRBD2 (6 bases). The ends were cut back, 4 bases at V and 3 bases at J, with 11 bases in the middle. Looked up from germline, CDR1 is SGHVS and CDR2 is FNYEAQ. This CDR3 has 14 residues. In nucleotides, the CDR3 is TGTGCCAGCAGCTCCTATGGGGGGACAGATACGCAGTATTTT. This translates into CASSSYGGTDTQYF.

The chain couples TRBV5-6 to TRBJ2-3; 14 bases match TRBD2. The V gene's germline CDR1 is SGHDT and CDR2 YYEEEE. Losses at the gene ends were 0 bases for V and 6 bases for J; bases not matched to a gene: 3. The CDR3 is 16 amino acids. CDR3 amino acids: CASSLVGLAGEDTQYF. Here the CDR3 DNA reads TGTGCCAGCAGCTTGGTGGGACTAGCGGGGGAGGATACGCAGTATTTT. Looking up the rest from reference TRBV5-6 and TRBJ2-3 gives the full variable domain: DAGVTQSPTHLIKTRGQQVTLRCSPKSGHDTVSWYQQALGQGPQFIFQYYEEEERQRGNFPDRFSGHQFPNYSSELNVNALLLGDSALYLCASSLVGLAGEDTQYFGPGTRLTVL.

The CDR3 sequence: CASRASGTGSSGYTF. The CDR3 DNA reads as TGTGCCAGCAGGGCTTCCGGGACAGGGTCTAGCGGCTACACCTTC. The chain links TRBV28 to TRBJ1-2; TRBD1 matches 9 bases. Germline-derived CDR1 and CDR2 are MDHEN and SYDVKM. The CDR3 has 15 amino acids. Trimming cost V 6 bases and J 8 bases; bases outside gene matches: 13.

The rearrangement uses TRBV7-9 and TRBJ2-7; D is perhaps TRBD1 (5 bases). Per germline, CDR1 SEHNR and CDR2 FQNEAQ (reference sequence). The germline V and J ends were trimmed by 1 base and 10 bases, with 14 bases remaining between them. This CDR3 region has 13 residues. CDR3 sequence: CASSLGFQGLQYF. CDR3 sequence (DNA): TGTGCCAGCAGCTTAGGGTTTCAGGGTTTACAGTACTTC.

This clone turned up a few times. The chain combines TRBV7-2 with TRBJ2-1; D is possibly TRBD2 (6 bases). V lost 4 bases, J lost 6 bases, and 7 bases lay in between. Germline CDR1 is SGHTA and CDR2 is FQGNSA. CDR3 length equals 12 residues. Here the CDR3 reads CASSWRGNEQFF. The CDR3 DNA is TGTGCCAGCAGCTGGAGGGGCAATGAGCAGTTCTTC.

The gene calls are TRBV2 and TRBJ2-1, with a possible D match to TRBD2 (6 bases). In germline, CDR1 is SNHLY, CDR2 FYNNEI. V lost 3 bases and J lost 4, with 16 bases in between. CDR3 length: 16 amino acids. The CDR3, as DNA: TGTGCCAGCAGTGATGTATCGGGGCGGGGTTACAATGAGCAGTTCTTC. Translated, it gives CASSDVSGRGYNEQFF.

This chain links TRBV5-4 with TRBJ2-3; D is perhaps TRBD2 (5 bases). This CDR3 comprises 14 residues. Trimming cost V 4 bases and J 3 bases, with 12 bases left between them. From germline, CDR1 is SGHNT and CDR2 YYREEE (reference sequence). In DNA form, the CDR3 reads TGTGCCAGCAGCCCGGGGTTCGGGACAGATACGCAGTATTTT. It is translated as CASSPGFGTDTQYF.

This clone was counted between two and nine times. This rearrangement joins TRBV6-1 to TRBJ2-2; 9 bases line up with TRBD2. V was clipped by 8 bases and J by 4 bases; unmatched bases: 5. CDR1 is MNHNS, CDR2 SASEGT, per germline. This CDR3 spans 14 amino acids. The DNA for the CDR3 is TGTGCCAGCGTGTATAGCGGGAGCACCGGGGAGCTGTTTTTT. Its translation: CASVYSGSTGELFF.

This clone appeared a few times. V is TRBV11-2 and J is TRBJ2-7; tentative D call: TRBD1 (5 bases). V was cut by 4 bases and J by 9 bases, with 13 bases left in between. Germline loops: CDR1 SGHAT, CDR2 FQNNGV. The CDR3 has 12 residues. The CDR3 is CASSSSITGQYF. The CDR3 nucleotides read TGTGCCAGCAGCTCCTCGATCACAGGGCAGTACTTC.

The chain carries TRBV6-1 and TRBJ1-6, with 7 bases lining up with TRBD1. CDR3 length equals 15 residues. J gave up 7 bases and V 5 bases, and 8 bases lay outside the gene matches. The V gene's germline CDR1 is MNHNS and CDR2 SASEGT. The CDR3 region is CASSLGDRDNSPLHF. As DNA, the CDR3 is TGTGCCAGCAGTTTGGGCGACAGGGACAATTCACCCCTCCACTTT.

V gene TRBV6-1 combines with J gene TRBJ2-7, with 11 bases matching TRBD1. The J segment lost 3 bases and the V segment lost 2 bases, leaving 3 bases of the junction unmatched. This CDR3 spans 15 amino acids. Germline V gene data show CDR1 as MNHNS and CDR2 as SASEGT. This CDR3 is CASSESGTGGYEQYF. DNA of the CDR3: TGTGCCAGCAGTGAATCGGGGACAGGGGGCTACGAGCAGTACTTC.

The V and J genes are TRBV7-9 and TRBJ2-1; D perhaps matches TRBD2 (5 bases). Germline-derived CDR1 and CDR2 are SEHNR and FQNEAQ (reference sequence). The CDR3 sequence is 17 residues long. Trimming left V 5 bases short and J 0 bases short, with 17 bases between. CDR3 protein: CASSDIDGIVSYNEQFF. In DNA, the CDR3 is TGTGCCAGCAGCGACATAGACGGGATTGTCTCCTACAATGAGCAGTTCTTC. Supplemented by reference TRBV7-9 and TRBJ2-1, the full variable domain reads DTGVSQNPRHKITKRGQNVTFRCDPISEHNRLYWYRQTLGQGPEFLTYFQNEAQLEKSRLLSDRFSAERPKGSFSTLEIQRTEQGDSAMYLCASSDIDGIVSYNEQFFGPGTRLTVL.